The clone carrying this TCR beta chain appeared a few times. The sample comes from a study of blood T cell repertoires in COVID-19. This CDR3 contains 15 residues. The germline V gene has CDR1 MNHEY and CDR2 SVGAGI. V lost 3 bases, J lost 5 bases, and 7 bases stayed unmatched. TCRdb keeps only in-frame clones here, not all; method: immunoSEQ multiplex PCR. Among 200,000 to 250,000 clones listed, 80% were seen once. This receptor was taken from a man aged 25 to 45 with acute COVID-19. V is TRBV6-5 and J is TRBJ2-1; 7 bases are shared with TRBD2. Sample: PBMCs or T cells enriched from blood (not recorded which). The CDR3: CASSYETSLNNEQFF. In nucleotides, the CDR3 is TGTGCCAGCAGTTATGAGACTAGCCTTAACAATGAGCAGTTCTTC.